These 28 T cell receptor beta chains were all obtained from the same sample, sequenced in a study of blood T cells in healthy people across ages. Primed by a sample-barcoded 5' primer and a J-beta primer mix, a second PCR proceeded for 7 to 11 cycles. TCRdb recomputed calls from the 5' RACE reads with MiXCR, one row per CDR3 protein. The data hold over 600,000 distinct CDR3 sequences, with roughly three fifths observed a single time. Source material: blood. Receptors were obtained from a man aged 40-49 years in good health.

V usage is TRBV6-2 or TRBV6-3 and J usage is TRBJ1-5, with D unresolved. Germline V gene sequence: CDR1 MNHEY, CDR2 SVGEGT. CDR3 length: 14 residues. V lost 2 bases, J lost 0 bases, and 5 bases lay in between. As DNA, the CDR3 is TGTGCCAGCAGTTACGCAAGTAGCAATCAGCCCCAGCATTTT. Translation gives CASSYASSNQPQHF.

The V gene is TRBV9, the J gene TRBJ2-5; TRBD1 agrees at 10 bases. The CDR3 spans 15 residues. Germline CDR1 reads SGDLS; CDR2 reads YYNGEE. Trimming took 2 bases from V and 11 from J; bases not matched to a gene: 12. CDR3 region: CASSVGTGEVYEQYF. DNA for the CDR3: TGTGCCAGCAGCGTCGGGACAGGGGAGGTTTATGAGCAGTACTTC.

The rearrangement links TRBV20-1 to TRBJ1-5; D gene uncertain. The CDR3 runs to 15 residues. Trimming removed 1 base at V and 6 bases at J, with 16 bases between. Germline loops: CDR1 DFQATT, CDR2 SNEGSKA (reference sequence). CDR3 nucleotide sequence: TGCAGTGCTAGAGCGTCGGAACAGCAGATTCAGCCCCAGCATTTT. It specifies CSARASEQQIQPQHF.

This clonotype was observed a single time. The rearrangement links TRBV28 to TRBJ1-1, with 7 bases matching TRBD1. There are 15 residues in the CDR3. The germline V gene has CDR1 MDHEN and CDR2 SYDVKM. The V gene end was trimmed by 5 bases and the J gene end by 2 bases; junction bases not matched to a gene: 8. CDR3 in amino acids: CASSPWTGANTEAFF. The CDR3 DNA follows: TGTGCCAGCAGTCCATGGACAGGAGCAAACACTGAAGCTTTCTTT.

This chain joins TRBV9 and TRBJ2-7; 10 nucleotides match TRBD1. V was clipped by 3 bases and J by 0 bases; unmatched bases: 6. CDR3 size: 16 residues. Per the germline V gene, CDR1 is SGDLS and CDR2 is YYNGEE. CDR3 sequence reads: CASSARDRGYSYEQYF. The CDR3 region has the DNA TGTGCCAGCAGCGCAAGGGACAGGGGATACTCCTACGAGCAGTACTTC.

The chain carries TRBV24-1 and TRBJ2-5, with TRBD1 as a possible D gene (6 bases). Per germline, CDR1 KGHDR and CDR2 SFDVKD. This CDR3 is built from 17 residues. V was trimmed by 3 bases and J by 2 bases, leaving 18 bases between them. For the CDR3, the DNA is TGTGCCACCAGTGATGGAGGCAGGGGTGTAAAACAAGAGACCCAGTACTTC. Encoded protein: CATSDGGRGVKQETQYF.

The chain is built from TRBV15 and TRBJ2-1, with D perhaps TRBD2 (6 bases). Germline CDR1 reads LNHNV; CDR2 reads YYDKDF (reference sequence). V shed 0 bases and J shed 2 bases, with 11 bases lying between them. The CDR3 totals 16 residues. For the CDR3, the DNA is TGTGCCACCAGCAGAGATGGGGGGACTCCCTACAATGAGCAGTTCTTC. Protein: CATSRDGGTPYNEQFF. Full variable domain (remainder filled in from reference TRBV15 and TRBJ2-1): DAMVIQNPRYQVTQFGKPVTLSCSQTLNHNVMYWYQQKSSQAPKLLFHYYDKDFNNEADTPDNFQSRRPNTSFCFLDIRSPGLGDTAMYLCATSRDGGTPYNEQFFGPGTRLTVL.

This clonotype was seen more than once but under ten times. The genes are TRBV18 and TRBJ2-5; possibly TRBD2 for D (6 bases). The germline CDR1 and CDR2 sequences are KGHSH and LQKENI. The V end was cut by 5 bases, the J end by 5 bases, with 21 bases between. The CDR3 length is 16 residues. The CDR3 loop is CASSIKGGGSEETQYF. Here the CDR3 DNA reads TGTGCCAGCTCAATTAAAGGTGGAGGGAGCGAGGAGACCCAGTACTTC.

The chain carries TRBV7-3 and TRBJ2-3; D might be TRBD2 (5 bases). The CDR3 contains 15 residues. Germline CDR1 and CDR2: SGHTA and FQGTGA. Between the trimmed V and J ends, which lost 0 bases and 5 bases, there was a span of 12 bases. The CDR3 coding sequence is TGTGCCAGCAGCTTAACTCCGGACGCGGGAGATACGCAGTATTTT. It is translated as CASSLTPDAGDTQYF.

The chain couples TRBV6-5 to TRBJ2-6; D gene uncertain. The CDR3 is made up of 15 amino acids. V lost 6 bases to trimming and J lost 4 bases, with 13 bases between them. Germline V CDR1 and CDR2: MNHEY, SVGAGI. The CDR3 loop reads CASSRSATGANVLTF. CDR3 DNA: TGTGCCAGCAGCCGCAGTGCGACGGGGGCCAACGTCCTGACTTTC.

This clonotype turned up a few times. The chain uses TRBV7-9 and TRBJ2-3; 7 positions match TRBD2. The CDR3 covers 14 residues. CDR1 is SEHNR, CDR2 FQNEAQ, per germline (reference sequence). V trimming: 1 base; J trimming: 6 bases; junction bases outside the gene matches: 4. CDR3 sequence reads: CASSLGWREDTQYF. DNA of the CDR3: TGTGCCAGCAGCTTAGGCTGGCGGGAGGATACGCAGTATTTT. Full variable domain (remainder filled in from reference TRBV7-9 and TRBJ2-3): DTGVSQNPRHKITKRGQNVTFRCDPISEHNRLYWYRQTLGQGPEFLTYFQNEAQLEKSRLLSDRFSAERPKGSFSTLEIQRTEQGDSAMYLCASSLGWREDTQYFGPGTRLTVL.

CDR3 bases: TGTGCCAGCAGCCTCCGGACTAGCGGTTTCACAGATACGCAGTATTTT. It yields the protein CASSLRTSGFTDTQYF. The chain has TRBV3-1 and TRBJ2-3, with 10 bases lining up with TRBD2. Germline CDR1 and CDR2: LGHDT and YNNKEL (reference sequence). Germline trimming cut 4 bases from V and 2 bases from J; bases unmatched to any gene: 6. The CDR3 consists of 16 residues.

The rearrangement uses TRBV28 and TRBJ2-1; D call uncertain. The ends were cut back, 6 bases at V and 7 bases at J, with 13 bases in the middle. The CDR3 totals 13 residues. In germline, CDR1 is MDHEN, CDR2 SYDVKM. The CDR3 spells CASRTGLSNEQFF. CDR3 bases: TGTGCCAGCAGAACTGGATTGAGTAATGAGCAGTTCTTC.

The V and J genes are TRBV20-1 and TRBJ2-3; D call uncertain. The CDR3 totals 15 residues. Trimming stripped 2 bases from V and 2 bases from J, with 14 bases between. CDR1 is DFQATT and CDR2 is SNEGSKA in the germline V gene (reference sequence). The CDR3 nucleotides read TGCAGTGCTAGATTGGGCAATCGAGACACAGATACGCAGTATTTT. This gives the protein CSARLGNRDTDTQYF.

V and J are TRBV12-3 or TRBV12-4 and TRBJ1-1; TRBD1 matches at 7 bases. The length of the CDR3 is 15 residues. The trim removed 4 bases at V and 10 bases at J, leaving 15 bases unmatched. CDR3 bases: TGTGCCAGCAGTTCATCGGGACAGTGGGGAAGGGCAGCTTTCTTT. Protein product: CASSSSGQWGRAAFF.

Only a few counts were recorded for this clonotype. The gene calls are TRBV6-5 and TRBJ2-3, with D hard to call. V was shortened by 2 bases and J by 3 bases, with 12 bases between the two germline ends. The germline CDR1 and CDR2 sequences are MNHEY and SVGAGI. The CDR3 loop spans 15 amino acids. The CDR3 loop reads CASSYASTVTDTQYF. Written as DNA, the CDR3 is TGTGCCAGCAGTTACGCAAGCACGGTAACAGATACGCAGTATTTT.

The chain links TRBV28 to TRBJ1-5, with D unresolved. Germline V gives CDR1 MDHEN, CDR2 SYDVKM. This CDR3 comprises 17 residues. The V end lost 2 bases, the J end lost 3 bases, and 17 bases lay between the germline ends. This chain's CDR3 is CASSLAGSVSYNQPQHF. The CDR3 coding sequence is TGTGCCAGCAGTTTAGCCGGGTCGGTTTCTTACAATCAGCCCCAGCATTTT. Variable domain in full (rest from reference TRBV28 and TRBJ1-5): DVKVTQSSRYLVKRTGEKVFLECVQDMDHENMFWYRQDPGLGLRLIYFSYDVKMKEKGDIPEGYSVSREKKERFSLILESASTNQTSMYLCASSLAGSVSYNQPQHFGDGTRLSIL.

This clonotype appeared many times. This chain connects TRBV16 to TRBJ1-5; D is undetermined. V was shortened by 0 bases and J by 6 bases, with 9 bases between the two germline ends. Per germline, CDR1 KGHSY and CDR2 FQNENV. The CDR3 is made up of 14 amino acids. The CDR3 here is CASSQSGVSQPQHF. For the CDR3, the DNA is TGTGCCAGCAGCCAATCGGGCGTAAGTCAGCCCCAGCATTTT.

The CDR3 sequence: CAGGTDYGYTF. The CDR3 DNA follows: TGTGCCGGGGGAACGGACTATGGCTACACCTTC. V and J are TRBV28 and TRBJ1-2; D might be TRBD1 (5 bases). Germline V gene sequence: CDR1 MDHEN, CDR2 SYDVKM. The V end lost 11 bases, the J end lost 3 bases, and 10 bases lay between the germline ends. The CDR3 spans 11 residues.

J is TRBJ2-5 and V is TRBV7-9, with TRBD1 matching 11 bases. In germline, CDR1 is SEHNR, CDR2 FQNEAQ (reference sequence). The CDR3 has 15 residues. Unmatched junction bases numbered 5, after V lost 3 bases and J lost 5 bases. CDR3 sequence reads: CASSFADRGQETQYF. The CDR3 bases are TGTGCCAGCAGCTTTGCGGACAGGGGGCAGGAGACCCAGTACTTC.

This clonotype came up a few times. The chain combines TRBV29-1 with TRBJ2-1; a weak D match, TRBD2 (6 bases). The CDR3 covers 13 residues. Trimming pared 8 bases from V and 9 bases from J, leaving 20 bases between. Germline V gene data show CDR1 as SQVTM and CDR2 as ANQGSEA. CDR3 sequence: CSLRLTGDGEQFF. The CDR3 bases are TGCAGCTTAAGGTTGACGGGGGACGGTGAGCAGTTCTTC.

The chain links TRBV11-2 to TRBJ2-5, with TRBD2 identical over 9 bases. The CDR3 consists of 15 residues. The V segment lost 3 bases and the J segment 11 bases; nucleotides outside the gene matches: 13. The V gene's germline CDR1 is SGHAT and CDR2 FQNNGV. CDR3 region: CASSFSGSLSNEQYF. In DNA form, the CDR3 reads TGTGCCAGCAGCTTTAGCGGGAGCTTATCGAATGAGCAGTACTTC. The complete variable domain, with remaining parts taken from reference TRBV11-2 and TRBJ2-5, reads EAGVAQSPRYKIIEKRQSVAFWCNPISGHATLYWYQQILGQGPKLLIQFQNNGVVDDSQLPKDRFSAERLKGVDSTLKIQPAKLEDSAVYLCASSFSGSLSNEQYFGPGTRLLVL.

J is TRBJ2-6 and V is TRBV12-3 or TRBV12-4; tentatively, D is TRBD1 (6 bases). V dropped 5 bases and J dropped 2 bases, with 10 bases sitting between them. CDR3 length: 15 residues. The CDR3 DNA follows: TGTGCCAGCAGTCCAGGGGCTACTGGGGCCAACGTCCTGACTTTC. This codes for CASSPGATGANVLTF.

The rearrangement links TRBV20-1 to TRBJ2-4; 7 bases agree with TRBD2. The CDR3 sequence is 15 residues long. The germline CDR1 and CDR2 sequences are DFQATT and SNEGSKA (reference sequence). Trimming took 3 bases from V and 0 from J; bases not matched to a gene: 5. The CDR3 DNA is TGCAGTGCTAGGGGGCTAGCGGAAGCCAAAAACATTCAGTACTTC. Its protein product is CSARGLAEAKNIQYF.

This chain connects TRBV9 to TRBJ2-3, with D maybe TRBD1 (5 bases). CDR3 length: 16 amino acids. Germline lookup yields CDR1 SGDLS and CDR2 YYNGEE. V was trimmed by 0 bases and J by 2 bases, leaving 13 bases between them. This CDR3 reads CASSVGLGPDTDTQYF. CDR3 in DNA: TGTGCCAGCAGCGTAGGATTGGGGCCAGACACAGATACGCAGTATTTT.

A single count supports this clonotype. The chain links TRBV14 to TRBJ2-1; 7 positions agree with TRBD2. From germline, CDR1 is SGHDN and CDR2 FVKESK. V gave up 6 bases and J gave up 6 bases; unmatched junction bases: 14. The CDR3 contains 16 residues. The CDR3 loop reads CASRQTLAGLSNEQFF. DNA of the CDR3: TGTGCCAGCAGGCAGACCTTAGCGGGTTTGTCCAATGAGCAGTTCTTC.

This chain connects TRBV5-1 to TRBJ2-3; no clear D gene. V was clipped by 0 bases and J by 9 bases, with 11 bases between them. The CDR3 has 13 amino acids. Per the germline V gene, CDR1 is SGHRS and CDR2 is YFSETQ. This chain's CDR3 is CASSLALIETQYF. The CDR3 coding sequence is TGCGCCAGCAGCTTGGCCTTGATAGAAACGCAGTATTTT. The full variable domain, rest sourced from reference TRBV5-1 and TRBJ2-3, is KAGVTQTPRYLIKTRGQQVTLSCSPISGHRSVSWYQQTPGQGLQFLFEYFSETQRNKGNFPGRFSGRQFSNSRSEMNVSTLELGDSALYLCASSLALIETQYFGPGTRLTVL.

This sequence joins TRBV28 and TRBJ1-1; D is unresolved. V shed 4 bases and J shed 1 base, with 13 bases lying between them. CDR1 and CDR2 from the germline V gene are MDHEN and SYDVKM. The CDR3 consists of 15 residues. The CDR3 is CASSSYGRTNTEAFF. The CDR3 coding sequence is TGTGCCAGCAGTTCCTACGGGCGGACGAACACTGAAGCTTTCTTT.